The clone carrying this TCR beta chain was seen at least ten times. The antigen is unknown. The time point denotes: patch test 1, 2 weeks after DPC sensitization. As to treatment: therapeutic diphenylcyclopropenone sensitization with weekly scalp DPC. Total RNA extraction was carried out from unfractionated whole blood. The CDR3 totals 15 residues. V lost 5 bases and J 0 bases, leaving 10 bases between the germline ends. The germline V gene has CDR1 KGHDR and CDR2 SFDVKD. The entry originates in a study of human T cells and chemical hapten exposure. Broader study findings: Positive correlation was observed between PT1 expanded TCR counts and patch test score.

TCRdb independently ran MiXCR on the RACE reads; one entry per CDR3 protein. The sample carries 380,000 or so distinct CDR3 sequences, 4.8% recorded once. Sequencing was performed on whole blood, taken in connection with sensitization to the hapten diphenylcyclopropenone (DPC). This chain links TRBV24-1 with TRBJ1-5; D unresolved. This TCR was sampled from a woman in her forties or fifties with alopecia areata. Some clones in this sample may be carry-over from other donors' samples. Here the CDR3 DNA reads TGTGCCACCAGTGGAGGTGTTCATAGCAATCAGCCCCAGCATTTT. This encodes CATSGGVHSNQPQHF.